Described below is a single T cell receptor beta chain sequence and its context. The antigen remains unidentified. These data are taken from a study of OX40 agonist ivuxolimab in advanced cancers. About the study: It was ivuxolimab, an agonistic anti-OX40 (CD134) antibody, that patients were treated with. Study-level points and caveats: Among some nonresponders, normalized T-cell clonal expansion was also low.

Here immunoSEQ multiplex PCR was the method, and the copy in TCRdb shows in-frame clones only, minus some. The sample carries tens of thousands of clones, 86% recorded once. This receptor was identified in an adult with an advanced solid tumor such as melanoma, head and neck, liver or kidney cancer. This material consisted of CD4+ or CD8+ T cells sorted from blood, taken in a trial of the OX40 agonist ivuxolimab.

The CDR3 protein is CASSPQAGQGGSGYNEQFF. Here the CDR3 DNA reads TGTGCCAGCTCCCCCCAAGCGGGACAGGGGGGTTCAGGGTACAATGAGCAGTTCTTC. The gene calls are TRBV18 and TRBJ2-1, with 11 bases identical to TRBD1. V lost 6 bases to trimming and J lost 4 bases; unmatched junction nucleotides: 17. The CDR3 spans 19 residues. In germline, CDR1 is KGHSH, CDR2 LQKENI.